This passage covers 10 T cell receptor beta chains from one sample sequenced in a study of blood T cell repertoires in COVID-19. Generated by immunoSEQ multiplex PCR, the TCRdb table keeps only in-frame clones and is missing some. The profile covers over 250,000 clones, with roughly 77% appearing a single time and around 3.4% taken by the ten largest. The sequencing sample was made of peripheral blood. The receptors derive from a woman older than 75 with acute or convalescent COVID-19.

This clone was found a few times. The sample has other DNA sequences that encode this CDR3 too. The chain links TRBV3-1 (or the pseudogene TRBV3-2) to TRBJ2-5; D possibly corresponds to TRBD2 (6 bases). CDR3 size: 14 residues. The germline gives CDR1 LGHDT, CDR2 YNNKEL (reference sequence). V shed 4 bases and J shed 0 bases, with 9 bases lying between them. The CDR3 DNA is TGTGCCAGCAGCCGCCGGACTAACCAAGAGACCCAGTACTTC. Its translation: CASSRRTNQETQYF.

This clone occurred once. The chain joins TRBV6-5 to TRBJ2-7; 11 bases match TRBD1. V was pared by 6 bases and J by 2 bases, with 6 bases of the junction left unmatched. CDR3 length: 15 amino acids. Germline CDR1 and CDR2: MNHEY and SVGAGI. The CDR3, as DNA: TGTGCCAGCAGAAACCGGGACAGGGGGGCCTACGAGCAGTACTTC. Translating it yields CASRNRDRGAYEQYF.

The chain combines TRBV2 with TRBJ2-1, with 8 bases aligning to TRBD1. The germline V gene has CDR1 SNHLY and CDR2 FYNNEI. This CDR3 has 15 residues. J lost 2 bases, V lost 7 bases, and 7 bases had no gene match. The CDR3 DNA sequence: TGTGCCAGCATGCCCCGGGACAGGCCCTACAATGAGCAGTTCTTC. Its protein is CASMPRDRPYNEQFF.

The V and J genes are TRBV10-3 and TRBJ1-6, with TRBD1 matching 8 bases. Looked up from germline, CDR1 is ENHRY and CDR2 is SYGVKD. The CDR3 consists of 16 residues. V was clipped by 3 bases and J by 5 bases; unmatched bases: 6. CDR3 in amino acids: CAISESVGQDNSPLHF. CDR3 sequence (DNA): TGTGCCATCAGTGAATCTGTGGGACAGGATAATTCACCCCTCCACTTT.

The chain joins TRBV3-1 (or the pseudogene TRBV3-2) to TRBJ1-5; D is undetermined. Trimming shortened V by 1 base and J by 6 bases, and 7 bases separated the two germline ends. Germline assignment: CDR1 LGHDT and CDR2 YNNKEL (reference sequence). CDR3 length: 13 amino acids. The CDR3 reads CASSQGHGQPQHF. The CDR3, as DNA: TGTGCCAGCAGCCAAGGCCACGGTCAGCCCCAGCATTTT.

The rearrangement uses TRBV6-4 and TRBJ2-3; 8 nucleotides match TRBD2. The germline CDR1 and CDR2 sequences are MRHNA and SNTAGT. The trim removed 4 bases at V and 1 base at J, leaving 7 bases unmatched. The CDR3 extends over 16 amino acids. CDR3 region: CASSGFWRGGTDTQYF. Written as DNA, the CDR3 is TGTGCCAGCAGTGGCTTCTGGCGGGGGGGCACAGATACGCAGTATTTT.

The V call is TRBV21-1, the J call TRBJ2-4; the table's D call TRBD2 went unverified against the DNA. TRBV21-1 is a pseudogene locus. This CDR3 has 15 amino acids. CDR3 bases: TGTGCCAGCAGCAAAGCTAAGAAGCTTTCTGACATTCAGTACTTC. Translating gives CASSKAKKLSDIQYF.

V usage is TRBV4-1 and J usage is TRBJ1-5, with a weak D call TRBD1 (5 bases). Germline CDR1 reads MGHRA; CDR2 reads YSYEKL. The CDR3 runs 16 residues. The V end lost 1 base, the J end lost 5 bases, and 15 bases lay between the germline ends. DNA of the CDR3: TGCGCCAGCAGCCAAGCTACGGGGGGGGTTGATCAGCCCCAGCATTTT. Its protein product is CASSQATGGVDQPQHF.

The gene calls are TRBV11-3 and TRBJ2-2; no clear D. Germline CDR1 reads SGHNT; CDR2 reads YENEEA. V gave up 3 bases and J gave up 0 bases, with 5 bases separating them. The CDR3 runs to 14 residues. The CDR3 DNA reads TGTGCCAGCAGCTTTAGTACGAACACCGGGGAGCTGTTTTTT. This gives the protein CASSFSTNTGELFF.

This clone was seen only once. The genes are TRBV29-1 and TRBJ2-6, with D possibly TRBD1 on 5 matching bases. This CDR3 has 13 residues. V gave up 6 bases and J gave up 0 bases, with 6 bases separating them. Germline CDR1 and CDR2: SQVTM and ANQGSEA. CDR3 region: CSVGHSGANVLTF. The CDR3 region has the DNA TGCAGCGTGGGGCACTCTGGGGCCAACGTCCTGACTTTC.